Here is one T cell receptor (beta chain) with its context. The antigen is undetermined. This sample is part of a study of T-cell reconstitution after alpha-beta-depleted transplantation in children. Findings and limits, study-wide: It was newly produced T cells that mostly accounted for T-cell counts and diversity one year after transplant. Surviving thymic progenitors and recipient T cells were the source of high TCRbeta diversity at day 60 in some patients. Two months or so post-transplant, alpha-beta T cells reportedly derived from several hundred expanded graft clones.

Germline CDR1 reads SNHLY; CDR2 reads FYNNEI. Between the trimmed V and J ends, which lost 7 bases and 4 bases, there was a span of 9 bases. CDR3 length equals 12 residues. Preparation of the TCRbeta library used unique molecular identifiers. TCRdb called the PCR reads again in MiXCR, with one record for every CDR3 protein. The sample includes approximately 500,000 distinct CDR3 sequences, 20% to 30% of them seen just once. The receptor's source is a boy under two years old with Wiskott-Aldrich syndrome, due to receive a stem cell transplant. The chain joins TRBV2 to TRBJ2-3; no clear D. The material was PBMCs, obtained before TCRalphabeta/CD19-depleted stem cell transplant. In nucleotides, the CDR3 is TGTGCCAGCACGACCGACTCAGATACGCAGTATTTT. Protein product: CASTTDSDTQYF. Filled out from reference TRBV2 and TRBJ2-3, the complete variable domain reads EPEVTQTPSHQVTQMGQEVILRCVPISNHLYFYWYRQILGQKVEFLVSFYNNEISEKSEIFDDQFSVERPDGSNFTLKIRSTKLEDSAMYFCASTTDSDTQYFGPGTRLTVL.